A selection of T cell receptor beta chains follows, all from one sample in a study of blood T cells in healthy people across ages. TCRdb reanalysed the 5' RACE reads using MiXCR and keeps one entry per CDR3 protein. The sample contains under 2 million distinct CDR3 sequences, about 35% of which appear only once. The sequencing sample was made of blood. The receptors here all came from a woman aged 25 to 39 in good health. CDR3s include the opening cysteine and the closing phenylalanine or tryptophan. A D gene is named only where the DNA matches it firmly. Rows may omit the clone size; those that give it use once, few, many or a size class.

len,d_gene,j_gene,abundance,v_gene,CDR3aa,CDR3nt
14,TRBD1,TRBJ1-2,-,TRBV28,CASTEGQGTYGYTF,TGTGCCAGCACCGAAGGACAGGGAACCTATGGCTACACCTTC
14,-,TRBJ1-2,few,TRBV4-2,CASSQETGPDGYTF,TGTGCCAGCAGCCAAGAAACAGGGCCGGATGGCTACACCTTC
16,TRBD2,TRBJ2-7,-,TRBV6-1,CASSARTSGGIYEQYF,TGTGCCAGCAGTGCCCGGACTAGCGGGGGCATTTACGAGCAGTACTTC
14,-,TRBJ2-3,once,TRBV9,CASTPNVLTDTQYF,TGTGCCAGCACCCCCAACGTTTTAACAGATACGCAGTATTTT
15,TRBD2,TRBJ2-1,few,TRBV2,CASSMGLAGAGEQFF,TGTGCCAGCAGTATGGGACTAGCGGGAGCGGGTGAGCAGTTCTTC
17,-,TRBJ2-3,-,TRBV20-1,CSADTNGERASTDTQYF,TGCAGTGCTGATACTAACGGGGAACGTGCTAGCACAGATACGCAGTATTTT
16,-,TRBJ2-2,-,TRBV4-2,CASSQGTGKNTGELFF,TGTGCCAGCAGCCAAGGGACGGGGAAGAACACCGGGGAGCTGTTTTTT
16,-,TRBJ2-1,few,TRBV20-1,CSAGDWREATYNEQFF,TGCAGTGCTGGTGACTGGAGGGAGGCCACCTACAATGAGCAGTTCTTC
16,-,TRBJ2-5,-,TRBV30,CAWSAAGGVGQETQYF,TGTGCCTGGAGTGCGGCCGGGGGAGTCGGCCAAGAGACCCAGTACTTC
17,TRBD1,TRBJ2-7,many,TRBV20-1,CSAPGDPGQGISYEQYF,TGCAGTGCTCCCGGAGACCCGGGACAGGGGATCAGCTACGAGCAGTACTTC
14,TRBD2,TRBJ2-7,few,TRBV7-9,CASSFRREGKEQYF,TGTGCCAGCAGCTTCCGCAGGGAGGGAAAAGAGCAGTACTTC
14,-,TRBJ1-4,-,TRBV20-1,CSAPNWGGGEKLFF,TGCAGTGCCCCAAACTGGGGAGGTGGAGAAAAACTGTTTTTT
16,-,TRBJ2-3,-,TRBV10-3,CAISETEDRNTDTQYF,TGTGCCATCAGTGAGACCGAGGACAGAAACACAGATACGCAGTATTTT
17,TRBD2,TRBJ2-1,-,TRBV7-2,CACSLVAGTYSYNEQFF,TGTGCCTGCAGCTTAGTAGCGGGGACTTACTCCTACAATGAGCAGTTCTTC
14,TRBD1,TRBJ1-6,-,TRBV2,CASNQPGQGSPLHF,TGTGCCAGCAATCAACCGGGACAGGGGTCACCCCTCCACTTT
15,TRBD1,TRBJ1-6,-,TRBV5-1,CASSLRDSFNSPLHF,TGCGCCAGCAGCTTGCGGGACAGTTTTAATTCACCCCTCCACTTT
15,TRBD2,TRBJ2-7,-,TRBV5-1,CASSPPGGWDYEQYF,TGCGCCAGCAGCCCCCCCGGGGGGTGGGATTACGAGCAGTACTTC
14,TRBD2,TRBJ2-2,-,TRBV7-6,CATSLAGFSGELFF,TGTGCCACCTCCCTAGCGGGGTTTAGCGGGGAGCTGTTTTTT
17,TRBD1,TRBJ2-3,once,TRBV9,CASSLRQGPPLIDTQYF,TGTGCCAGCAGCTTAAGACAGGGACCTCCTCTGATTGATACGCAGTATTTT
15,-,TRBJ1-2,-,TRBV4-1,CASSQGAGLSYGYTF,TGCGCCAGCAGCCAAGGCGCAGGACTTAGCTATGGCTACACCTTC
11,-,TRBJ2-1,-,TRBV10-3,CAISRNNEQFF,TGTGCCATCAGCCGGAACAATGAGCAGTTCTTC
15,-,TRBJ1-1,few,TRBV6-1,CASSGYRDSGYEAFF,TGTGCCAGCAGCGGATACAGGGATAGCGGGTATGAAGCTTTCTTT
15,-,TRBJ1-2,-,TRBV20-1,CSAREGTLSNYGYTF,TGCAGTGCTAGAGAAGGGACACTATCTAACTATGGCTACACCTTC
16,TRBD2,TRBJ2-7,-,TRBV4-2,CASSPSVAGGSHEQYF,TGTGCCAGCAGCCCTTCTGTAGCGGGAGGTAGCCACGAGCAGTACTTC
15,TRBD2,TRBJ2-1,-,TRBV6-6,CASSYWLAAGDGQFF,TGTGCCAGCAGTTACTGGCTAGCGGCGGGGGATGGGCAGTTCTTC
15,-,TRBJ2-5,-,TRBV24-1,CATSDSGPRWQTQYF,TGTGCCACCAGTGACTCCGGCCCCCGGTGGCAGACCCAGTACTTC
11,-,TRBJ1-2,few,TRBV30,CAWTDSYGYTF,TGTGCCTGGACCGACAGCTATGGCTACACCTTC
14,-,TRBJ2-3,few,TRBV12-3/TRBV12-4,CASKPGEPTDTQYF,TGTGCCAGCAAGCCAGGGGAGCCCACAGATACGCAGTATTTT
14,-,TRBJ2-5,few,TRBV6-5,CASSYRGGGETQYF,TGTGCCAGCAGTTATCGCGGGGGCGGAGAGACCCAGTACTTC
15,TRBD1,TRBJ2-3,many,TRBV29-1,CSAILRTGAPDTQYF,TGCAGCGCCATCCTTCGGACAGGGGCCCCAGATACGCAGTATTTT
19,-,TRBJ1-1,-,TRBV4-1,CASSQDTMTQRRLNTEAFF,TGCGCCAGCAGCCAAGATACAATGACCCAAAGGCGACTGAACACTGAAGCTTTCTTT
14,-,TRBJ2-3,-,TRBV18,CASSTSSSTDTQYF,TGTGCCAGCTCAACCAGTTCTAGCACAGATACGCAGTATTTT
14,-,TRBJ2-7,few,TRBV27,CASSFHNRVYEQYF,TGTGCCAGCAGCTTTCATAACAGGGTCTACGAGCAGTACTTC
14,TRBD1,TRBJ2-7,-,TRBV28,CASRSGTAAYEQYF,TGTGCCAGCAGGTCCGGGACAGCCGCCTACGAGCAGTACTTC
15,-,TRBJ2-6,-,TRBV5-1,CASSSPLSGANVLTF,TGCGCCAGCAGCTCCCCCCTCTCTGGGGCCAACGTCCTGACTTTC
18,-,TRBJ2-7,-,TRBV27,CASSLFGAMGVSSYEQYF,TGTGCCAGCAGTTTATTTGGGGCGATGGGGGTATCCTCCTACGAGCAGTACTTC
15,-,TRBJ2-1,many,TRBV5-1,CASSEVGYSYNEQFF,TGCGCCAGCAGCGAGGTGGGATACTCCTACAATGAGCAGTTCTTC
14,TRBD2,TRBJ2-7,few,TRBV20-1,CSTITGTSAYEQYF,TGCAGTACCATTACCGGGACTAGCGCCTACGAGCAGTACTTC
16,TRBD2,TRBJ2-7,once,TRBV20-1,CSAINLAGPARDEQYF,TGCAGTGCTATCAACTTAGCGGGGCCCGCACGGGACGAGCAGTACTTC
15,-,TRBJ1-2,-,TRBV9,CASSGGLIANYGYTF,TGTGCCAGCAGCGGCGGACTGATAGCTAACTATGGCTACACCTTC
15,TRBD2,TRBJ2-3,few,TRBV2,CASRAAGGRTDTQYF,TGTGCCAGCCGGGCAGCGGGGGGGCGCACAGATACGCAGTATTTT
14,TRBD1,TRBJ1-2,-,TRBV27,CASSLAGGQGAQTF,TGTGCCAGCAGTTTGGCGGGGGGACAGGGGGCGCAGACCTTC
19,TRBD1,TRBJ2-7,-,TRBV7-8,CASILQGTGSGGSYNEQYF,TGTGCCAGCATTCTCCAGGGGACAGGGAGTGGAGGCTCCTACAATGAGCAGTACTTC
15,TRBD2,TRBJ2-5,many,TRBV5-1,CASSSGTSGPETQYF,TGCGCCAGCAGCTCCGGGACTAGCGGACCAGAGACCCAGTACTTC
15,TRBD2,TRBJ2-5,few,TRBV2,CASRDGLAGKETQYF,TGTGCCAGCAGAGATGGACTAGCGGGGAAAGAGACCCAGTACTTC
18,TRBD2,TRBJ2-5,few,TRBV4-1,CASSQVTSGAPYQETQYF,TGCGCCAGCAGCCAAGTCACTAGCGGAGCCCCGTACCAAGAGACCCAGTACTTC
14,-,TRBJ2-7,-,TRBV28,CASQAAMASYEQYF,TGTGCCAGCCAGGCGGCAATGGCCTCCTACGAGCAGTACTTC
16,-,TRBJ2-3,few,TRBV5-1,CASRRIPGGITDTQYF,TGCGCCAGCAGACGAATCCCCGGGGGAATCACAGATACGCAGTATTTT
13,-,TRBJ2-5,many,TRBV20-1,CSAREAFIETQYF,TGCAGTGCTAGAGAGGCCTTTATAGAGACCCAGTACTTC
15,TRBD2,TRBJ2-1,-,TRBV6-2/TRBV6-3,CASSYTGGIYNGQFF,TGTGCCAGCAGTTATACGGGAGGGATATACAATGGGCAGTTCTTC
16,-,TRBJ1-2,-,TRBV6-6,CASSSHAGGSLYGYTF,TGTGCCAGCAGTTCCCACGCTGGTGGGAGTCTCTATGGCTACACCTTC
13,-,TRBJ2-5,few,TRBV5-1,CASSKQGQETQYF,TGCGCCAGCAGCAAACAGGGTCAGGAGACCCAGTACTTC
17,TRBD1,TRBJ2-6,few,TRBV28,CASSWDRRSSGANVLTF,TGTGCCAGCAGTTGGGACAGGCGTTCTAGTGGGGCCAACGTCCTGACTTTC
15,TRBD1,TRBJ1-6,-,TRBV7-9,CASSAGTGTNSPLHF,TGTGCCAGCAGCGCCGGGACAGGGACTAATTCACCCCTCCACTTT